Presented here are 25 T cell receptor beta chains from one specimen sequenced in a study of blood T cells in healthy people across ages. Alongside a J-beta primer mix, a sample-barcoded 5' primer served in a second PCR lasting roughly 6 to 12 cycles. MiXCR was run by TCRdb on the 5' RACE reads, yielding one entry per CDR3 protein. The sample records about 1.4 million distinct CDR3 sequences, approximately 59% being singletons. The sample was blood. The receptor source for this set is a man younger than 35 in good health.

The CDR3 here is CSVGTVEQFF. In DNA, the CDR3 is TGCAGCGTGGGTACGGTTGAGCAGTTCTTC. This chain uses TRBV29-1 with TRBJ2-1; D gene uncertain. The CDR3 is made up of 10 amino acids. V shed 6 bases and J shed 9 bases, with 9 bases lying between them. CDR1 is SQVTM and CDR2 is ANQGSEA in the germline V gene.

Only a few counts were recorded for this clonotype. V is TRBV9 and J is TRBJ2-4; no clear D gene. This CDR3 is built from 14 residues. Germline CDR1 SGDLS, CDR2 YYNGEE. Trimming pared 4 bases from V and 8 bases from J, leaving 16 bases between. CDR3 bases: TGTGCCAGCAGCCCCGGGTCCCTCGTTGACATTCAGTACTTC. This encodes CASSPGSLVDIQYF.

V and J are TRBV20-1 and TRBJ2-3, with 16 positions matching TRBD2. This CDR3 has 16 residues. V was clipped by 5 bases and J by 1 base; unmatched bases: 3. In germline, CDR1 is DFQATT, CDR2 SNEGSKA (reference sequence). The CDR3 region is CSAPGLAGGGTDTQYF. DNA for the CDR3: TGCAGTGCTCCGGGACTAGCGGGAGGGGGCACAGATACGCAGTATTTT.

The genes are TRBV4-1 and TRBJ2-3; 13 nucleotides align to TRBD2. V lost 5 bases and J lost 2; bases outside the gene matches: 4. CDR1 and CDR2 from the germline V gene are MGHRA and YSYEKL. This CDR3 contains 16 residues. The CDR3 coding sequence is TGCGCCAGCAGCGGGGGACTAGCGGGGATCACAGATACGCAGTATTTT. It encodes CASSGGLAGITDTQYF.

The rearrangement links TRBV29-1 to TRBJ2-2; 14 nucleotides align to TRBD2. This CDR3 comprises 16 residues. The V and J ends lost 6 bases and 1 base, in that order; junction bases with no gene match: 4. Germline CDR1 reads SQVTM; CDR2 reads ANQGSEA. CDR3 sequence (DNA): TGCAGCGTAATCGGACTAGCGGGAGGGAACACCGGGGAGCTGTTTTTT. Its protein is CSVIGLAGGNTGELFF.

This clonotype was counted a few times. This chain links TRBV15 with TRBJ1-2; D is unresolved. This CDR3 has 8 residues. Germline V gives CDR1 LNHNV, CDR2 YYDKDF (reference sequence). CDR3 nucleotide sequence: TGTGGGCTTGAAGGCTACACCTTC. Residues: CGLEGYTF. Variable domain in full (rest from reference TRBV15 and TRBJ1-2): DAMVIQNPRYQVTQFGKPVTLSCSQTLNHNVMYWYQQKSSQAPKLLFHYYDKDFNNEADTPDNFQSRRPNTSFCFLDIRSPGLGDTAMYLCGLEGYTFGSGTRLTVV.

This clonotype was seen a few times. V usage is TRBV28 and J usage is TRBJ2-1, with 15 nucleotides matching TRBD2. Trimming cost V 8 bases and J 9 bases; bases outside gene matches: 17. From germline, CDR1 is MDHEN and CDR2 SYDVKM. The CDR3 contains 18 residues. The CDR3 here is CASGISVPGLAGGREQFF. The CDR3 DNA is TGTGCCAGCGGAATCTCGGTACCGGGACTAGCGGGAGGTCGTGAGCAGTTCTTC.

The CDR3 spells CASISRLGGGMDTQYF. The CDR3 DNA follows: TGTGCCAGCATCTCCCGGCTGGGCGGGGGGATGGATACGCAGTATTTT. The gene calls are TRBV12-3 or TRBV12-4 and TRBJ2-3; 8 bases agree with TRBD2. V lost 7 bases to trimming and J lost 6 bases; unmatched junction nucleotides: 15. This CDR3 spans 16 amino acids.

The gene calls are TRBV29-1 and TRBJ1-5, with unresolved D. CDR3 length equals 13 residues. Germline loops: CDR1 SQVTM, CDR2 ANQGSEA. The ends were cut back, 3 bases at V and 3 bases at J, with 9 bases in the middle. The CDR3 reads CSVDVGDNQPQHF. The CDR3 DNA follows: TGCAGCGTTGATGTGGGAGACAATCAGCCCCAGCATTTT.

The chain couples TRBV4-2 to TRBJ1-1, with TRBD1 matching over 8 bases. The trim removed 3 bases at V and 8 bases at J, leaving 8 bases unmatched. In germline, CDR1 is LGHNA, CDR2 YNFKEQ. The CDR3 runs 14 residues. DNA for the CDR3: TGTGCCAGCAGCCAGCCTGGACAGGGTTTCGAAGCTTTCTTT. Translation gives CASSQPGQGFEAFF.

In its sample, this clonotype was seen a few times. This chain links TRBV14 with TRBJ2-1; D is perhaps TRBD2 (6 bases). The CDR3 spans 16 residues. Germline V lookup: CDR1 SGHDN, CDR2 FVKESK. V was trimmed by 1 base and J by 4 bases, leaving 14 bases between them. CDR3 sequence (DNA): TGTGCCAGCAGCCAAGTTTTAGCGGTTAATTACAATGAGCAGTTCTTC. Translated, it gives CASSQVLAVNYNEQFF.

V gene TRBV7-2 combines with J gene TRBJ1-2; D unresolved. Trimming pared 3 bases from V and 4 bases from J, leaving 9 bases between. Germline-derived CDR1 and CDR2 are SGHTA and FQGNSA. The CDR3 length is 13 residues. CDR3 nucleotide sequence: TGTGCCAGCAGCTTTGACTATCTCTATGGCTACACCTTC. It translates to CASSFDYLYGYTF.

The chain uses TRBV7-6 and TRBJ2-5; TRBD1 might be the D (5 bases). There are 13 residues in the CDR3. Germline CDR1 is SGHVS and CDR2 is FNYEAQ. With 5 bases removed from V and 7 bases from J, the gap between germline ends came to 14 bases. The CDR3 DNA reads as TGTGCCAGCAGCCCTTTGACAGAAGGGACCCAGTACTTC. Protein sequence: CASSPLTEGTQYF.

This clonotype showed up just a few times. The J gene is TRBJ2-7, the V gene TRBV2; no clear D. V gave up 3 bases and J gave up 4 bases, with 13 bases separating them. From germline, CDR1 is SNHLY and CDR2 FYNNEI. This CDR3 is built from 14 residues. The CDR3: CASSDVLDKYEQYF. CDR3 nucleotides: TGTGCCAGCAGTGATGTTCTAGATAAGTACGAGCAGTACTTC.

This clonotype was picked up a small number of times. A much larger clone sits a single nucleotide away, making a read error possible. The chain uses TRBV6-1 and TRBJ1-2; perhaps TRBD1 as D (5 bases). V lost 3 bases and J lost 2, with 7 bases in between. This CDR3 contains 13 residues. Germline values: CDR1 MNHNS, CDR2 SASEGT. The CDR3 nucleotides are TGTGCCAGCAGTGACGGGACCAACTATGGCTACACCTTC. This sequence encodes CASSDGTNYGYTF.

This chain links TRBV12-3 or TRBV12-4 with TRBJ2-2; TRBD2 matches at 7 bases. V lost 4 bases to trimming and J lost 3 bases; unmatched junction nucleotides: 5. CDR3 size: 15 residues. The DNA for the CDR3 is TGTGCCAGCAGTTCCCCGGCGGGAGACACCGGGGAGCTGTTTTTT. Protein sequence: CASSSPAGDTGELFF.

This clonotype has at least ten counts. CDR3 amino acids: CASSRMGGSYGYTF. The DNA of the CDR3 is TGTGCCAGCAGCCGAATGGGAGGTTCCTATGGCTACACCTTC. V gene TRBV2 combines with J gene TRBJ1-2; D remains ambiguous. This CDR3 region has 14 residues. The germline CDR1 and CDR2 sequences are SNHLY and FYNNEI. V was shortened by 6 bases and J by 4 bases, with 15 bases between the two germline ends.

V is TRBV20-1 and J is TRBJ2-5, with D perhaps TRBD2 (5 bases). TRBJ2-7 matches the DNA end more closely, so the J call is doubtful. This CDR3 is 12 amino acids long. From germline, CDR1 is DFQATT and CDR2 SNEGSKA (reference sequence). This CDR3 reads CSALAGLYEQYF. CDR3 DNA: TGCAGTGCCTTGGCAGGACTCTACGAGCAGTACTTC.

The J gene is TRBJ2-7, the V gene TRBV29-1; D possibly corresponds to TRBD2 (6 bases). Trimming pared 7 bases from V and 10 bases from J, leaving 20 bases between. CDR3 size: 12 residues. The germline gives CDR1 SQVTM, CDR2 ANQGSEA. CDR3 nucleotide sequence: TGCAGCGCCGGCCCCTCGGGGGAGATCCAGTACTTC. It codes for CSAGPSGEIQYF.

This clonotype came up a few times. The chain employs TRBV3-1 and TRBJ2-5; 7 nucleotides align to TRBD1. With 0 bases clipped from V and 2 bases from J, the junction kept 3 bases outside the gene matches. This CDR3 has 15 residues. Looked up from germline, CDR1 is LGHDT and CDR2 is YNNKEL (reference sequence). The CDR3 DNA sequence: TGTGCCAGCAGCCAAGATGGGACAGCTCAAGAGACCCAGTACTTC. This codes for CASSQDGTAQETQYF.

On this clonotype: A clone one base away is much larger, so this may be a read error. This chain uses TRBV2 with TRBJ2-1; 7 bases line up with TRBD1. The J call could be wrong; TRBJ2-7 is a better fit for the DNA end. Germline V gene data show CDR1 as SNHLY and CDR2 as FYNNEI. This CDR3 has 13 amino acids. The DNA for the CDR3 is TGTGCCAGCAGTGGGACAGGCTACAATGAGCAGTACTTC. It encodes CASSGTGYNEQYF.

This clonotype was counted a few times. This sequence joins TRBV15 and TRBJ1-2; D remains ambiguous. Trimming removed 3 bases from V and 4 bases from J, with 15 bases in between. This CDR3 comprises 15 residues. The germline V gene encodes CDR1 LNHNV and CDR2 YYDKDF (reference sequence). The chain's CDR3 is CATSRASRTVYGYTF. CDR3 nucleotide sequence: TGTGCCACCAGCAGGGCTTCCAGGACGGTCTATGGCTACACCTTC.

CDR3 protein: CASSLRAGRIRFPEAFF. The CDR3, as DNA: TGTGCCAGCAGTTTAAGGGCAGGGCGAATTCGATTCCCTGAAGCTTTCTTT. The chain combines TRBV27 with TRBJ1-1, with D maybe TRBD1 (5 bases). Germline V gene sequence: CDR1 MNHEY, CDR2 SMNVEV (reference sequence). Trimming stripped 2 bases from V and 6 bases from J, with 22 bases between. CDR3 size: 17 residues.

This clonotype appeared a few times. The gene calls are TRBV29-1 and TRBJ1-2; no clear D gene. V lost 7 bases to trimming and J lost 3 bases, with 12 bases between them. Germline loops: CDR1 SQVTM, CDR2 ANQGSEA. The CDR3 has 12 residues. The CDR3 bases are TGCAGCGGGCTCATCTTTGACTATGGCTACACCTTC. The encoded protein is CSGLIFDYGYTF.

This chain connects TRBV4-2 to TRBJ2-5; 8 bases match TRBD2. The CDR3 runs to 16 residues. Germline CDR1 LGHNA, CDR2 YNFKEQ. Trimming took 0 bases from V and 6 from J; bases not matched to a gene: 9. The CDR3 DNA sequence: TGTGCCAGCAGCCAAGAGGCGGCGGGGGGTCAAAAGACCCAGTACTTC. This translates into CASSQEAAGGQKTQYF.